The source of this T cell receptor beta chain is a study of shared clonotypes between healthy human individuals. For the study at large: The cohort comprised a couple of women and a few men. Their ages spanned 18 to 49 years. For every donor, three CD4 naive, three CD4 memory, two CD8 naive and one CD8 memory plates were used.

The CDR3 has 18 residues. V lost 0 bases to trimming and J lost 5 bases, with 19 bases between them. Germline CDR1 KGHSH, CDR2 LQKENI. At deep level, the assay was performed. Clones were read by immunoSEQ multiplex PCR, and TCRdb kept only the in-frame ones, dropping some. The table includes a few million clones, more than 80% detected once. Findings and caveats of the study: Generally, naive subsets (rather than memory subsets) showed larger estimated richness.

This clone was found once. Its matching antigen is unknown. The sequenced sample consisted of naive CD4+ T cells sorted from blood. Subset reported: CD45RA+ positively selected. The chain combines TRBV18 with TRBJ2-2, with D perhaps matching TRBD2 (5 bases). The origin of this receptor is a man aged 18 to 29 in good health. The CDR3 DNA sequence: TGTGCCAGCTCACCACCTTTAGGGTCGGGGTCTCAAACCGGGGAGCTGTTTTTT. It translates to CASSPPLGSGSQTGELFF.